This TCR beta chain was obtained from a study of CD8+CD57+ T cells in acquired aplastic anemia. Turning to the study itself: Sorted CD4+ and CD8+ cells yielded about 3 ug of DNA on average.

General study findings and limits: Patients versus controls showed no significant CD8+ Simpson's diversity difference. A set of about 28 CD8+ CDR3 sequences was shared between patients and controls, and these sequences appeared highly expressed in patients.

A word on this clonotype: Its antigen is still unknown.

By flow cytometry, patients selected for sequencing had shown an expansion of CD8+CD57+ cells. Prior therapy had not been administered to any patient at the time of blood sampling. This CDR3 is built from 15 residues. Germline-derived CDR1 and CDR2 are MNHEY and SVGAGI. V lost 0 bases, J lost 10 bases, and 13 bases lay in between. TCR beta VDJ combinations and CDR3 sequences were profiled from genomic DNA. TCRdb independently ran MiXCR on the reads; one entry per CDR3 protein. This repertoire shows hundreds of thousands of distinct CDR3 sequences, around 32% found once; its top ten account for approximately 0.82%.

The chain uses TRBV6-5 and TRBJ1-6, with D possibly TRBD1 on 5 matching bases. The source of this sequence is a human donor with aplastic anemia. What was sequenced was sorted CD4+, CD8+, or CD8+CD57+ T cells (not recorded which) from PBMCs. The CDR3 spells CASSYSGTAASPLHF. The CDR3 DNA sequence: TGTGCCAGCAGTTACTCCGGGACGGCCGCCTCACCCCTCCACTTT.